The following is a TCR beta chain sequence with its context. The CDR3 is 16 amino acids. From germline, CDR1 is ENHRY and CDR2 SYGVKD. V shed 4 bases and J shed 4 bases, with 17 bases lying between them. The data originate from a study of blood T cell repertoires in COVID-19. For the study at large: Samples of COVID-19 (acute and convalescent) were obtained from the United States, Italy and Spain. Sources were T cells, B-cell-depleted T cells, or PBMCs; the material itself was cDNA or gDNA.

In the original processing: By means of reference gene primer amplification, nucleated cell counts were estimated. Some clones are missing from TCRdb's copy, which holds only in-frame ones; the method was immunoSEQ multiplex PCR. Clone size and the V and J calls come from that table; the DNA yielded D and trimming. The data show approximately 140,000 clones, about 80% seen once. This TCR came from a man between 70 and 80 years old with acute or convalescent COVID-19. Material: peripheral blood. The V gene is TRBV10-3, the J gene TRBJ2-1, with D possibly matching TRBD2 (6 bases). CDR3 in DNA: TGTGCCATCAGTGGGATGGGGACCGGGGGTTACAATGAGCAGTTCTTC. Residues: CAISGMGTGGYNEQFF.